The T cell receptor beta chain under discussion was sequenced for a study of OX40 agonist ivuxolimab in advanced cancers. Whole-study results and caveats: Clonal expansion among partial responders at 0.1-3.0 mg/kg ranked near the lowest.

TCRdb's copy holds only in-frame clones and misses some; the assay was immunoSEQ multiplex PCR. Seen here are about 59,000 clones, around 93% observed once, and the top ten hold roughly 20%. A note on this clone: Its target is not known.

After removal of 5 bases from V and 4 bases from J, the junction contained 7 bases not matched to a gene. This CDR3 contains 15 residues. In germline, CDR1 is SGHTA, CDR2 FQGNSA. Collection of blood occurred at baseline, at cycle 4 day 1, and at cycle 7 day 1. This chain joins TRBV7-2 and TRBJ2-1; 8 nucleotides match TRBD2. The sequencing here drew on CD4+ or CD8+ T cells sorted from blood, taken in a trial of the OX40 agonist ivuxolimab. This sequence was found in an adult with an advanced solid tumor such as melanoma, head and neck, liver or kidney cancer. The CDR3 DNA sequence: TGTGCCAGCAGCACTGCACGCGGGGGGTACAATGAGCAGTTCTTC. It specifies CASSTARGGYNEQFF.